This TCR beta chain derives from a study of blood T cell repertoires in COVID-19. Trimming took 5 bases from V and 1 from J; bases not matched to a gene: 6. The CDR3 has 15 amino acids. The germline gives CDR1 PRHDT, CDR2 FYEKMQ (reference sequence). The assay was immunoSEQ multiplex PCR, and TCRdb's table has in-frame clones only and misses some. The data hold 250,000 to 300,000 clones, with approximately 92% observed a single time. The chain couples TRBV13 to TRBJ2-5; 8 nucleotides match TRBD2. This receptor was obtained from a woman between 25 and 40 years old who had recovered from COVID-19. The sample comprised PBMCs or T cells enriched from blood (not recorded which). The CDR3 DNA sequence: TGTGCCAGCAGCCCCCGGGCGGGGGGCCAAGAGACCCAGTACTTC. It yields the protein CASSPRAGGQETQYF.